This TCR beta chain was sequenced in a study of T-cell reconstitution after alpha-beta-depleted transplantation in children (dated by TCRdb to about 2016). For the study in its entirety: The study quantitatively tracked T-cell immune reconstitution after TCRalphabeta/CD19-depleted allogeneic hematopoietic cell transplantation in children using TCR repertoire profiling.

Study-wide conclusions, independent of this receptor: Over subsequent months, a decline in hyperexpanded clone frequencies was noted, and after one year, T-cell counts and TCRbeta diversity were mostly ascribed to newly produced T cells. The high TCRbeta diversity at day 60 in some patients was ascribed to recipient T cells and intrathymic progenitors that had survived conditioning. The apparently early recovery of alphabetaT-cell counts about two months after transplant reportedly depended on only several hundred rapidly expanded clones that came from non-depleted graft cells.

This clonotype was recorded many times. The specificity of this receptor is unknown. No much larger clone is present one base from it, and per-base qualities are unavailable. Trimming takes 0 bases off V and 6 bases off J; junction bases not matched to a gene: 13. CDR1 and CDR2 (DFQATT, SNEGSKA) derive from the germline V gene (reference sequence). Spanning cysteine to phenylalanine, the CDR3 consists of 16 amino acids. The entry retains the CDR3 DNA only, 48 bases that are in frame from base 1. Library preparation used PCR. The instrument given in TCRdb is Illumina HiSeq 2500. TCR library preparation used molecular barcoding, with unique molecular identifiers applied to normalize quantification of the TCRbeta repertoire. TCRdb trimmed public reads at Q25 via fastp, called clones via MiXCR and kept in-frame beta chains. Rows are unified per CDR3 protein, each entry keeping the most common DNA and genes. The sample table lists about 350,000 distinct CDR3 sequences, about 17% of them with a count of one. The ten largest clones add up to roughly 40% of the sample.

The treatment or condition label corresponds to: allogeneic hematopoietic cell transplantation with graft depleted of TCRalphabeta T cells and CD19 B cells. The children who served as transplant recipients had been given grafts of TCRalphabeta/CD19-depleted allogeneic hematopoietic cells. The rearranged segments are TRBV20-1 and TRBJ2-5; TRBD1 agrees with 7 junctional bases. This TCR derives from a male patient under 10 years old who had a stem cell transplant for acute lymphoblastic leukemia, so the T cells may come from the graft donor. This sample comprised PBMCs, mostly from graft donor cells, obtained 360 days after TCRalphabeta/CD19-depleted stem cell transplant. The DNA sequence follows: TGCAGTGCTAGAGACCCAAGGACAGGCACAAGACAGACCCAGTACTTC. This yields the protein CSARDPRTGTRQTQYF.